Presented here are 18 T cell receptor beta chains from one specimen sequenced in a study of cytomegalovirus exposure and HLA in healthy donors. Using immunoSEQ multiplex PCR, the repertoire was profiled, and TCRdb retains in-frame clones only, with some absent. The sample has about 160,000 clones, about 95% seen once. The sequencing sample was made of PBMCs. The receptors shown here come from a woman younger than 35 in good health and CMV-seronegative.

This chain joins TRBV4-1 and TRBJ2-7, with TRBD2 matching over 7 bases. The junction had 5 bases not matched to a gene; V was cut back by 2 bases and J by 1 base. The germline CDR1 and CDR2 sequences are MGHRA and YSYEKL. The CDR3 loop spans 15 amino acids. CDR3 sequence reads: CASSQLAGVSYEQYF. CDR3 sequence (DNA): TGCGCCAGCAGCCAACTGGCGGGGGTGTCCTACGAGCAGTACTTC.

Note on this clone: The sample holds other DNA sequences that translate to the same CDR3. The CDR3 nucleotides are TGTGCCAGCTCACCGAGCGGGAACACCGGGGAGCTGTTTTTT. It yields the protein CASSPSGNTGELFF. V usage is TRBV18 and J usage is TRBJ2-2; TRBD2 might be the D (5 bases). CDR1 is KGHSH, CDR2 LQKENI, per germline. V gave up 3 bases and J gave up 1 base, with 6 bases separating them. This CDR3 contains 14 residues. The full variable domain, rest sourced from reference TRBV18 and TRBJ2-2, is NAGVMQNPRHLVRRRGQEARLRCSPMKGHSHVYWYRQLPEEGLKFMVYLQKENIIDESGMPKERFSAEFPKEGPSILRIQQVVRGDSAAYFCASSPSGNTGELFFGEGSRLTVL.

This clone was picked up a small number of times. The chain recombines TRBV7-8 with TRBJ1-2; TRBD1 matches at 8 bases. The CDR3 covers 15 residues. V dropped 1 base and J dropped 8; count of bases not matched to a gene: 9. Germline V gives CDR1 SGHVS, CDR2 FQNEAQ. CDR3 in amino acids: CASSLDSGQGRGYTF. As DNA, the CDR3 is TGTGCCAGCAGCTTAGACTCCGGACAGGGAAGGGGCTACACCTTC.

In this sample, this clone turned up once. The DNA of the CDR3 is TGCGCCAGCACCCTCGGCCCAGGGGCGCTCACCGGGGAGCTGTTTTTT. As protein: CASTLGPGALTGELFF. The chain couples TRBV5-1 to TRBJ2-2; possibly TRBD1 for D (6 bases). Per germline, CDR1 SGHRS and CDR2 YFSETQ. The CDR3 is made up of 16 amino acids. Trimming removed 6 bases at V and 4 bases at J, with 19 bases between. The full variable domain, with the rest looked up from reference TRBV5-1 and TRBJ2-2, is KAGVTQTPRYLIKTRGQQVTLSCSPISGHRSVSWYQQTPGQGLQFLFEYFSETQRNKGNFPGRFSGRQFSNSRSEMNVSTLELGDSALYLCASTLGPGALTGELFFGEGSRLTVL.

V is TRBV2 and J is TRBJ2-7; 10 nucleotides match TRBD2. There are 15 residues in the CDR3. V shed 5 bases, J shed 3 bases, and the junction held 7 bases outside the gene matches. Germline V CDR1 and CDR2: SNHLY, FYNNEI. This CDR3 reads CASSFSGGPFYEQYF. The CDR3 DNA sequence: TGTGCCAGCAGTTTTAGCGGGGGGCCCTTCTACGAGCAGTACTTC.

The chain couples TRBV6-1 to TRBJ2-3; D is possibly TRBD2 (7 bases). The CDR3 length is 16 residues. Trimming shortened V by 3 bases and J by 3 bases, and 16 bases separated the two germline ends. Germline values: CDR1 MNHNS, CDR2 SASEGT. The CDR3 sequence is CASSDLGGGTTDTQYF. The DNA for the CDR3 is TGTGCCAGCAGTGATCTAGGGGGGGGAACTACAGATACGCAGTATTTT.

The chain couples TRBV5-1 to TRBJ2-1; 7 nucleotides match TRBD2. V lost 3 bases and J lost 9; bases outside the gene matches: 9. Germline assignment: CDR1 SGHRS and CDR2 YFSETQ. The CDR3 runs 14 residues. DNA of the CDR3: TGCGCCAGCAGCTCCCCGGAGCGGGGAGGTGAGCAGTTCTTC. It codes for CASSSPERGGEQFF.

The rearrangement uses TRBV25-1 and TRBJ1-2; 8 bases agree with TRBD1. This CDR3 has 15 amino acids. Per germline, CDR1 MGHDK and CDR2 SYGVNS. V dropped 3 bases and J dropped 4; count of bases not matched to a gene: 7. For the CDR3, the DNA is TGTGCCAGCAGTGATACGGACAGGGTTTCCTATGGCTACACCTTC. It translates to CASSDTDRVSYGYTF.

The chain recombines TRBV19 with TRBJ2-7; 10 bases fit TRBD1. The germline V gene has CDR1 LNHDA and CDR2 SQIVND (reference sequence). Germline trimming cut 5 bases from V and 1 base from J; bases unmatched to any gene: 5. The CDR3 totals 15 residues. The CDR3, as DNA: TGTGCCAGTAGTTTGGGACAGGGGTTATCCTACGAGCAGTACTTC. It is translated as CASSLGQGLSYEQYF.

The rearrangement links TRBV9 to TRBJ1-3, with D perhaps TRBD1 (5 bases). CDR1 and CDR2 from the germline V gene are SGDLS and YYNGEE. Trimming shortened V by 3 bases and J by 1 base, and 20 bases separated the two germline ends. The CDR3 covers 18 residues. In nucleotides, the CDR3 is TGTGCCAGCAGCGCCGATGGGGGGACTGGGTGGTCTGGAAACACCATATATTTT. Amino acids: CASSADGGTGWSGNTIYF. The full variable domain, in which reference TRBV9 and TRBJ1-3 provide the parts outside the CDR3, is DSGVTQTPKHLITATGQRVTLRCSPRSGDLSVYWYQQSLDQGLQFLIQYYNGEERAKGNILERFSAQQFPDLHSELNLSSLELGDSALYFCASSADGGTGWSGNTIYFGEGSWLTVV.

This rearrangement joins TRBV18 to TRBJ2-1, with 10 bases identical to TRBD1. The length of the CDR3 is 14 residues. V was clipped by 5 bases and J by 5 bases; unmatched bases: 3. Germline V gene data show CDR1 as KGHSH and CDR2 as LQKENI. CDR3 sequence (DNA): TGTGCCAGCTCAGCGGGGACAGGGGACAATGAGCAGTTCTTC. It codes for CASSAGTGDNEQFF.

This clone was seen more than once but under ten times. In DNA form, the CDR3 reads TGTGCCAGCAGCTCAAGGGACAGGGACTACGAGCAGTACTTC. Protein product: CASSSRDRDYEQYF. This rearrangement joins TRBV7-8 to TRBJ2-7, with 9 bases aligning to TRBD1. V lost 4 bases and J lost 3; bases outside the gene matches: 4. CDR3 size: 14 residues. Germline CDR1 SGHVS, CDR2 FQNEAQ.

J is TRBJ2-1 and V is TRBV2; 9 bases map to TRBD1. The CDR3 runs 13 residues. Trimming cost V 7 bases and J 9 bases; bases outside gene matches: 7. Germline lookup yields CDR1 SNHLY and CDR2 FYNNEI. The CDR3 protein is CASNRDRDGEQFF. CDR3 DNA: TGTGCCAGCAATCGGGACAGGGATGGTGAGCAGTTCTTC.

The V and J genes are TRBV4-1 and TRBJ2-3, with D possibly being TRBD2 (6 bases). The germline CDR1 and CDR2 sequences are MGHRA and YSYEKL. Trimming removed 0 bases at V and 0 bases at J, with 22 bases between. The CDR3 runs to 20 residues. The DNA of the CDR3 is TGCGCCAGCAGCCAAGACCCCGTTGGAGGGTTGAGGGAGAGCACAGATACGCAGTATTTT. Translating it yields CASSQDPVGGLRESTDTQYF.

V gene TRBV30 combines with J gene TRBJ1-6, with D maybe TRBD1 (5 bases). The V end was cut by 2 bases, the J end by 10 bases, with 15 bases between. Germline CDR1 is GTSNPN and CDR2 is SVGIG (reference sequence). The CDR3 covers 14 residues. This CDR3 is CAWSLTGGRSPLHF. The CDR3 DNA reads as TGTGCCTGGAGTCTTACAGGTGGACGGTCACCCCTCCACTTT.

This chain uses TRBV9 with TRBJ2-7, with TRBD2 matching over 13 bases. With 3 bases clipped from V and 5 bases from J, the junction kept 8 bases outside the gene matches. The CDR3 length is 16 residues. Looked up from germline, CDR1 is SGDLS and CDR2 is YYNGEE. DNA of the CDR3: TGTGCCAGCAGCGGGCCCCGGACTAGCGGGGGCGACGAGCAGTACTTC. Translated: CASSGPRTSGGDEQYF.

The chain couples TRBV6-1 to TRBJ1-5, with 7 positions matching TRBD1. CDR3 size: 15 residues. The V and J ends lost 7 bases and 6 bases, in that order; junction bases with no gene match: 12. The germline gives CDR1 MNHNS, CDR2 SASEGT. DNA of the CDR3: TGTGCCAGCAATCTTTACGGGGACAGACGTCAGCCCCAGCATTTT. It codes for CASNLYGDRRQPQHF.

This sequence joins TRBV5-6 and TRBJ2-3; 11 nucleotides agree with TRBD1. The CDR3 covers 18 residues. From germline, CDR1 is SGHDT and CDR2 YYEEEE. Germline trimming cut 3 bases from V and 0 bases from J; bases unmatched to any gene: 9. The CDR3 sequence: CASSWDRGSYTSTDTQYF. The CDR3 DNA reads TGTGCCAGCAGCTGGGACAGGGGGTCCTACACTAGCACAGATACGCAGTATTTT.